A single sample is the source of the 20 T cell receptor beta chains below, sequenced in a study of tumor-infiltrating lymphocytes in localized non-small cell lung cancer. The assay was immunoSEQ multiplex PCR, and TCRdb's table has in-frame clones only and misses some. The sample has some 10,000 clones, around three fifths seen once. Sample: uninvolved lung tissue not adjacent to the tumor. These receptor sequences come from a human donor with non-small cell lung cancer.

This clone was seen a handful of times. J is TRBJ1-4 and V is TRBV4-2; D may be TRBD1 (6 bases). CDR1 is LGHNA, CDR2 YNFKEQ, per germline. This CDR3 is 16 amino acids long. V lost 0 bases and J 0 bases, leaving 8 bases between the germline ends. The CDR3 sequence is CASSQDPGATNEKLFF. CDR3 DNA sequence: TGTGCCAGCAGCCAAGATCCAGGGGCAACTAATGAAAAACTGTTTTTT.

The V call is TRBV27, the J call TRBJ1-5; D perhaps matches TRBD1 (5 bases). The V and J ends lost 6 bases and 3 bases respectively, with 15 bases between them. Germline V gene sequence: CDR1 MNHEY, CDR2 SMNVEV (reference sequence). The CDR3 spans 15 residues. CDR3 nucleotides: TGTGCCAGCAGCCCCGGGGGGTCGTACAATCAGCCCCAGCATTTT. Its translation is CASSPGGSYNQPQHF.

This clone is judged medium-sized. The chain is built from TRBV15 and TRBJ1-2; D is undetermined. The CDR3 spans 12 residues. Trimming cost V 1 base and J 3 bases, with 3 bases left between them. The V gene's germline CDR1 is LNHNV and CDR2 YYDKDF (reference sequence). The CDR3 nucleotides are TGTGCCACCAGCAGAGGCGACTATGGCTACACCTTC. This sequence encodes CATSRGDYGYTF.

This clone was seen a few times. The rearrangement links TRBV2 to TRBJ1-1; no clear D gene. V was clipped by 7 bases and J by 1 base, with 10 bases between them. Germline V gene data show CDR1 as SNHLY and CDR2 as FYNNEI. CDR3 length: 13 amino acids. The CDR3 nucleotides are TGTGCCAGCATTCTCGGGGAGAACACTGAAGCTTTCTTT. Translation: CASILGENTEAFF.

The chain has TRBV5-1 and TRBJ2-7, with a possible D match to TRBD2 (6 bases). CDR3 length: 14 residues. Germline loops: CDR1 SGHRS, CDR2 YFSETQ. Trimming took off 3 bases at V and 6 bases at J, with 16 bases between the two ends. CDR3 DNA sequence: TGCGCCAGCAGCTGGGGCGGAGGGGAGTCCGAGCAGTACTTC. Protein: CASSWGGGESEQYF.

This clone was found a few times. V is TRBV6-4 and J is TRBJ2-6; a weak D match, TRBD1 (6 bases). Trimming took off 0 bases at V and 0 bases at J, with 6 bases between the two ends. Germline CDR1 MRHNA, CDR2 SNTAGT. This CDR3 is 16 amino acids long. The CDR3 loop is CASSDSGHSGANVLTF. The DNA for the CDR3 is TGTGCCAGCAGTGACTCGGGACACTCTGGGGCCAACGTCCTGACTTTC.

V usage is TRBV27 and J usage is TRBJ2-2, with 11 bases aligning to TRBD1. Germline-derived CDR1 and CDR2 are MNHEY and SMNVEV (reference sequence). The V segment lost 4 bases and the J segment 8 bases; nucleotides outside the gene matches: 3. CDR3 length: 14 residues. CDR3 sequence (DNA): TGTGCCAGCAGTTGGGACAGGGGGGTAGGGGAGCTGTTTTTT. It specifies CASSWDRGVGELFF.

This clone appeared a few times. This sequence joins TRBV5-6 and TRBJ1-5; D ambiguous. Germline lookup yields CDR1 SGHDT and CDR2 YYEEEE. This CDR3 has 12 amino acids. V shed 0 bases and J shed 11 bases, with 9 bases lying between them. CDR3 DNA sequence: TGTGCCAGCAGCTTGGGCCCGGGAGCCCAGCATTTT. It specifies CASSLGPGAQHF.

V and J are TRBV19 and TRBJ1-6, with D maybe TRBD1 (5 bases). CDR3 length: 16 amino acids. Germline V gene sequence: CDR1 LNHDA, CDR2 SQIVND (reference sequence). V was trimmed by 4 bases and J by 9 bases, leaving 19 bases between them. CDR3 sequence: CASSTGRGMPISPLHF. CDR3 bases: TGTGCCAGTAGTACCGGACGGGGGATGCCTATTTCACCCCTCCACTTT.

V and J are TRBV7-9 and TRBJ1-1; D is ambiguous. Germline-derived CDR1 and CDR2 are SEHNR and FQNEAQ (reference sequence). The germline V and J ends were trimmed by 4 bases and 8 bases, with 14 bases remaining between them. The CDR3 runs to 13 residues. The CDR3 bases are TGTGCCAGCAGCTCTCCCTCCGGGAGCGAAGCTTTCTTT. This codes for CASSSPSGSEAFF.

This rearrangement joins TRBV11-2 to TRBJ2-5; 8 bases line up with TRBD2. The CDR3 loop spans 15 amino acids. The germline gives CDR1 SGHAT, CDR2 FQNNGV. Losses at the gene ends were 5 bases for V and 5 bases for J; bases not matched to a gene: 10. CDR3: CASSPGGSGVETQYF. The CDR3 nucleotides read TGTGCCAGCAGCCCCGGGGGTAGCGGGGTTGAGACCCAGTACTTC.

This clone is a singleton in its sample. J is TRBJ2-5 and V is TRBV5-1, with 9 bases identical to TRBD2. CDR1 is SGHRS, CDR2 YFSETQ, per germline. V lost 4 bases and J lost 5; bases outside the gene matches: 6. The CDR3 runs to 14 residues. The CDR3 sequence: CASSPSGVGETQYF. The CDR3 DNA is TGCGCCAGCAGCCCTAGCGGGGTTGGGGAGACCCAGTACTTC.

This clone counts as large. In nucleotides, the CDR3 is TGTGCCAGCAGCCAGCCCCAGGGGTTATACAATGAGCAGTTCTTC. This codes for CASSQPQGLYNEQFF. V gene TRBV11-2 combines with J gene TRBJ2-1; TRBD1 is a possible D gene (6 bases). Trimming took 5 bases from V and 4 from J, leaving 15 bases between them. The germline CDR1 and CDR2 sequences are SGHAT and FQNNGV. CDR3 length: 15 residues.

This clone appeared a few times. CDR3 in amino acids: CASSLRDRDGYTF. The DNA of the CDR3 is TGTGCCAGCAGTCTCCGGGACAGGGATGGCTACACCTTC. This chain uses TRBV6-1 with TRBJ1-2; TRBD1 aligns across 9 bases. After removal of 5 bases from V and 6 bases from J, the junction contained 4 bases not matched to a gene. This CDR3 has 13 amino acids. The germline gives CDR1 MNHNS, CDR2 SASEGT.

This sequence joins TRBV2 and TRBJ2-1; TRBD2 aligns across 9 bases. The CDR3 contains 16 residues. Germline V gene lookup returns CDR1 SNHLY and CDR2 FYNNEI. Trimming cost V 2 bases and J 4 bases; bases outside gene matches: 6. The CDR3 loop reads CASSERGTSSYNEQFF. CDR3 nucleotide sequence: TGTGCCAGCAGTGAACGGGGGACTAGCAGTTACAATGAGCAGTTCTTC.

Here the CDR3 DNA reads TGCGCCAGCAGCCTCCGGACAGGGGGCAAAACTGAAGCTTTCTTT. Protein: CASSLRTGGKTEAFF. The chain carries TRBV5-1 and TRBJ1-1, with TRBD1 matching over 11 bases. This CDR3 has 15 residues. Germline lookup yields CDR1 SGHRS and CDR2 YFSETQ. The V segment lost 4 bases and the J segment 5 bases; nucleotides outside the gene matches: 7.

This clone has only one observation. CDR3 bases: TGCGCCAGCAGCTTGTCGCCCGAATCAAGGGACAATGAGCAGTTCTTC. Protein product: CASSLSPESRDNEQFF. The rearrangement joins TRBV5-1 to TRBJ2-1; D is undetermined. Per the germline V gene, CDR1 is SGHRS and CDR2 is YFSETQ. V was shortened by 1 base and J by 5 bases, with 16 bases between the two germline ends. The CDR3 has 16 residues.

This chain connects TRBV7-2 to TRBJ2-7, with TRBD2 matching over 12 bases. Germline V gene lookup returns CDR1 SGHTA and CDR2 FQGNSA. The V and J ends lost 2 bases and 12 bases, in that order; junction bases with no gene match: 5. The CDR3 runs to 13 residues. The DNA for the CDR3 is TGTGCCAGCAGCTTACCTGGACTAGCGGGGATGTACTTC. It is translated as CASSLPGLAGMYF. The full variable domain, rest sourced from reference TRBV7-2 and TRBJ2-7, is GAGVSQSPSNKVTEKGKDVELRCDPISGHTALYWYRQSLGQGLEFLIYFQGNSAPDKSGLPSDRFSAERTGGSVSTLTIQRTQQEDSAVYLCASSLPGLAGMYFGPGTRLTVT.

The chain couples TRBV7-2 to TRBJ2-6; possible D gene TRBD2, 6 bases. There are 15 residues in the CDR3. Germline V gene sequence: CDR1 SGHTA, CDR2 FQGNSA. V lost 5 bases and J 2 bases, leaving 10 bases between the germline ends. The CDR3 region is CASSPGGAGANVLTF. DNA for the CDR3: TGTGCCAGCAGCCCCGGGGGTGCTGGGGCCAACGTCCTGACTTTC.

This clone was found once. The chain couples TRBV28 to TRBJ2-2; 10 bases align to TRBD1. Germline CDR1 and CDR2: MDHEN and SYDVKM. This CDR3 region has 15 residues. The J segment lost 5 bases and the V segment lost 3 bases, leaving 3 bases of the junction unmatched. CDR3 residues: CASSLGQGRTGELFF. The DNA for the CDR3 is TGTGCCAGCAGTTTGGGACAGGGGAGGACCGGGGAGCTGTTTTTT.